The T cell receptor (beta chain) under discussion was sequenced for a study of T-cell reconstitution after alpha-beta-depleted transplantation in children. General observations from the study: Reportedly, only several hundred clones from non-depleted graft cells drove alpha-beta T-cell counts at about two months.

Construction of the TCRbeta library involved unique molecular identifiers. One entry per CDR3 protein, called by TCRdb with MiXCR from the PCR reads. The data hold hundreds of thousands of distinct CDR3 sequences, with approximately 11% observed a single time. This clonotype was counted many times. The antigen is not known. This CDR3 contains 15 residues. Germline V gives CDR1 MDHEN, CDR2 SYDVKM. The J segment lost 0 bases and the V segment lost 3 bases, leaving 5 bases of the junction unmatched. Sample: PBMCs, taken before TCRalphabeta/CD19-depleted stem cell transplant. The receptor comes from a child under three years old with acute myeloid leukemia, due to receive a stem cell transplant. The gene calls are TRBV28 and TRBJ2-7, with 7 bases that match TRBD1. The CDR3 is CASSFSGTVSYEQYF. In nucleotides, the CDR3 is TGTGCCAGCAGTTTCTCCGGGACAGTCTCCTACGAGCAGTACTTC.